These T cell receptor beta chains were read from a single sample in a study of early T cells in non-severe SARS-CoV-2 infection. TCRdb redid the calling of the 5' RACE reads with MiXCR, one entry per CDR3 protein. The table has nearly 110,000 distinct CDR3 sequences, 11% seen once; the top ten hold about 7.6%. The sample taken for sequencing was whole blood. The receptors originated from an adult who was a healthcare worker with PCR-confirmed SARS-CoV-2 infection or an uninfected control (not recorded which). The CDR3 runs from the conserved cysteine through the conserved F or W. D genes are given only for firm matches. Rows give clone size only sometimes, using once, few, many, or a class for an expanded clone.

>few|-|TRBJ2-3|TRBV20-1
TGCAGTGCTAGTTCCGGAAGCTCAGATACGCAGTATTTT
CSASSGSSDTQYF
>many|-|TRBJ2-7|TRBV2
TGTGCCAGCAGTGAGCTCCCTGGCCGCTACGAGCAGTACTTC
CASSELPGRYEQYF
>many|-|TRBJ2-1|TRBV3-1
TGTGCCAGCAGCCAAGACGCTAGCGCCATTAACTACAATGAGCAGTTCTTC
CASSQDASAINYNEQFF
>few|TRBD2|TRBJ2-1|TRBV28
TGTGCCACTCTTCAAACTAGCGGGAGACGCAATGAGCAGTTCTTC
CATLQTSGRRNEQFF
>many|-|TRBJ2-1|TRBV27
TGTGCCAGCAGTTTAGCTCTTAGGGCTCCCTACAATGAGCAGTTCTTC
CASSLALRAPYNEQFF
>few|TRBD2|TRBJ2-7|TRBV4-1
TGCGCCAGCAGCCAAGAGGGGTCTAGCGGGTACGAGCAGTACTTC
CASSQEGSSGYEQYF
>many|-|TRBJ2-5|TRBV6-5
TGTGCCAGCAGTTACTCGACCGGGGCTAACCAAGAGACCCAGTACTTC
CASSYSTGANQETQYF
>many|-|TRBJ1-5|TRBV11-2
TGTGCCAGCAGCTTAGATTGGGCGGGACCCACCCGTTCTAGCAATCAGCCCCAGCATTTT
CASSLDWAGPTRSSNQPQHF
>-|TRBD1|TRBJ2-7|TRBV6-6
TGTGCCACCGCGGGACAGGACCACTTC
CATAGQDHF
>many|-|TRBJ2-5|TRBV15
TGTGCCACCAGCAGGAGAGGGGAGGAGACCCAGTACTTC
CATSRRGEETQYF
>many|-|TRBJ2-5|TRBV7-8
TGTGCCAGCAGCCCCGGTTCCCAGGGAGGCGAGACCCAGTACTTC
CASSPGSQGGETQYF
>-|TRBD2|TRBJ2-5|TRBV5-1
TGCGCCAGCAGCGCTAGCGGCCAAGAGACCCAGTACTTC
CASSASGQETQYF
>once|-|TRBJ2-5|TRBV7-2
TGTGCCAGCAGCTTAGCCAGTCTAGGTGGGAGAGAGACCCAGTACTTC
CASSLASLGGRETQYF
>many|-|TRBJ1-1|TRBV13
TGTGCCAGCAGCTTGCCAGGGGCAGACACTGAAGCTTTCTTT
CASSLPGADTEAFF
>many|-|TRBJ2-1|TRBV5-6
TGTGCCAGCAGCCCCTGGGGGGACGATGAGCAGTTCTTC
CASSPWGDDEQFF
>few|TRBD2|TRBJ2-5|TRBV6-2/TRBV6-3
TGTGCCAGCAGTTGGACTAGCGGGGCGACCCAGTACTTC
CASSWTSGATQYF
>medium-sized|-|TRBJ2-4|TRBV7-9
TGTGCCAGCAGCTTAGTAACAGGACAAGCCAAAAACATTCAGTACTTC
CASSLVTGQAKNIQYF
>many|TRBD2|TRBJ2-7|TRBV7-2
TGTGCCAGCAGCTTAGGTGGGAGGGGCGAGCAGTACTTC
CASSLGGRGEQYF
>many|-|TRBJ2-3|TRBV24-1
TGTGCCACCAGTGAAACGACTTTATCGCAGTCGGCGTCTAGCACAGATACGCAGTATTTT
CATSETTLSQSASSTDTQYF
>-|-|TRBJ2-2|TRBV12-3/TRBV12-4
TGTGCCAGCACCCCTCTTGTGGTCGGGGAGCTGTTTTTT
CASTPLVVGELFF
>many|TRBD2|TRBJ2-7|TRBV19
TGTGCCAGTAGTATCGGGAGGACCTACGAGCAGTACTTC
CASSIGRTYEQYF
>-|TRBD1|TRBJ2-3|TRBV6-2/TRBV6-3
TGTGCCAGCAGCCGGGACAGAAGCACAGATACGCAGTATTTT
CASSRDRSTDTQYF
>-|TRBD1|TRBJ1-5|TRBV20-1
TGCAGTGCTAGGGGACAGGGGGCTTGGAGCAATCAGCCCCAGCATTTT
CSARGQGAWSNQPQHF
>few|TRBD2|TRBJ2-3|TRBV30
TGTGCCTGGAAGGTAGCGGGGGAGACCACAGATACGCAGTATTTT
CAWKVAGETTDTQYF
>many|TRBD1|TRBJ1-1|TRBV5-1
TGCGCCAGCAGCTTGACCAGGACAGGGGGAAGAAACACTGAAGCTTTCTTT
CASSLTRTGGRNTEAFF